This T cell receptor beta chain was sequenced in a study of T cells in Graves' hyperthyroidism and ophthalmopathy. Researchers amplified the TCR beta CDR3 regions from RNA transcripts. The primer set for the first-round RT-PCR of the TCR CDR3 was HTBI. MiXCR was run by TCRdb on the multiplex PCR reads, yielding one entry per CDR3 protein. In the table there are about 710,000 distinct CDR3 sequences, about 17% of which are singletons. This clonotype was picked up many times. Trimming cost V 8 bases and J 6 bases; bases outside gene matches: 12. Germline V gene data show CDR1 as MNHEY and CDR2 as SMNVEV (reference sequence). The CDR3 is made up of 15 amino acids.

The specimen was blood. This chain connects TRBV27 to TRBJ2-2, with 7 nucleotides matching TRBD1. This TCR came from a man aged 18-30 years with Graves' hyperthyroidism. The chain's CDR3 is CASSRGGERAGELFF. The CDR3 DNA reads TGTGCCAGCTCGAGAGGGGGCGAAAGGGCCGGGGAGCTGTTTTTT.